What follows are 5 T cell receptor beta chains derived from one specimen sequenced in a study of OX40 agonist ivuxolimab in advanced cancers. Data came from immunoSEQ multiplex PCR; TCRdb stores just in-frame clones and leaves some out. The table includes tens of thousands of clones, around 90% detected once. The sequences come from CD4+ or CD8+ T cells sorted from blood, collected in a trial of the OX40 agonist ivuxolimab. The receptors originated from an adult with an advanced solid tumor such as melanoma, head and neck, liver or kidney cancer.

CDR3 amino acids: CASSGGSYEQYF. CDR3 bases: TGTGCCAGTTCGGGGGGTAGCTACGAGCAGTACTTC. V gene TRBV6-5 combines with J gene TRBJ2-7; TRBD2 matches at 7 bases. Germline lookup yields CDR1 MNHEY and CDR2 SVGAGI. V trimming: 9 bases; J trimming: 3 bases; junction bases outside the gene matches: 5. The CDR3 is made up of 12 amino acids.

This clone was counted a few times. The chain links TRBV27 to TRBJ2-7; no reliable D call. The CDR3 has 12 amino acids. Trimming stripped 3 bases from V and 3 bases from J, with 6 bases between. Germline-derived CDR1 and CDR2 are MNHEY and SMNVEV (reference sequence). The CDR3 nucleotides read TGTGCCAGCAGTTTTGCCGGCTACGAGCAGTACTTC. Encoded protein: CASSFAGYEQYF.

The chain combines TRBV7-6 with TRBJ2-5, with 12 bases aligning to TRBD2. J gave up 9 bases and V 5 bases, and 10 bases lay outside the gene matches. In germline, CDR1 is SGHVS, CDR2 FNYEAQ. This CDR3 is built from 15 residues. The CDR3 nucleotides read TGTGCCAGCAGCCTGACTAGCGGGGGCCCGGGGGCCCAGTACTTC. Protein: CASSLTSGGPGAQYF. The whole variable domain, filled in from reference TRBV7-6 and TRBJ2-5, reads GAGVSQSPRYKVTKRGQDVALRCDPISGHVSLYWYRQALGQGPEFLTYFNYEAQQDKSGLPNDRFSAERPEGSISTLTIQRTEQRDSAMYRCASSLTSGGPGAQYFGPGTRLLVL.

The chain joins TRBV4-3 to TRBJ1-2; D not resolved. This CDR3 comprises 15 residues. In germline, CDR1 is LGHNA, CDR2 YSLEER. The V and J ends lost 0 bases and 4 bases respectively, with 12 bases between them. CDR3 DNA: TGCGCCAGCAGCCAAGAGGGAGAGGGAAGCTATGGCTACACCTTC. It encodes CASSQEGEGSYGYTF.

This clone was seen once. V gene TRBV7-8 combines with J gene TRBJ2-1; D is uncertain. The CDR3 runs 14 residues. Germline lookup yields CDR1 SGHVS and CDR2 FQNEAQ. With 5 bases removed from V and 8 bases from J, the gap between germline ends came to 16 bases. CDR3: CASSLQAYGDEQFF. CDR3 bases: TGTGCCAGCAGCCTACAAGCTTACGGCGATGAGCAGTTCTTC.